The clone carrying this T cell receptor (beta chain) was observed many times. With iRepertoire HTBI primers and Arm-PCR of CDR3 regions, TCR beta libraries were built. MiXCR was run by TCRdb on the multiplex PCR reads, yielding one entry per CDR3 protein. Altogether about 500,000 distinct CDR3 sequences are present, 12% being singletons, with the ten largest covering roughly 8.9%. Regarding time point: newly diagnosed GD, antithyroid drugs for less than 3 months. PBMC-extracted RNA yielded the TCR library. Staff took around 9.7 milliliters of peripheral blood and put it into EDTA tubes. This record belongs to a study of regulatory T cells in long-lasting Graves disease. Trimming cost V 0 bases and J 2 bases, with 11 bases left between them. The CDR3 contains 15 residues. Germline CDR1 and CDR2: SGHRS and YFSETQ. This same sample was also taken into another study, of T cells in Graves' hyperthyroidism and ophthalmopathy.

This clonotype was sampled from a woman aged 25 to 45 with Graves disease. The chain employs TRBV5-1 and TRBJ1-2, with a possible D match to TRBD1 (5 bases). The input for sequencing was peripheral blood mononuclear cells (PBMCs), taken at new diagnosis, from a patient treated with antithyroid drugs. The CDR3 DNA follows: TGCGCCAGCAGCTTGGACAGGAGGTCGAACTATGGCTACACCTTC. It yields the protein CASSLDRRSNYGYTF.